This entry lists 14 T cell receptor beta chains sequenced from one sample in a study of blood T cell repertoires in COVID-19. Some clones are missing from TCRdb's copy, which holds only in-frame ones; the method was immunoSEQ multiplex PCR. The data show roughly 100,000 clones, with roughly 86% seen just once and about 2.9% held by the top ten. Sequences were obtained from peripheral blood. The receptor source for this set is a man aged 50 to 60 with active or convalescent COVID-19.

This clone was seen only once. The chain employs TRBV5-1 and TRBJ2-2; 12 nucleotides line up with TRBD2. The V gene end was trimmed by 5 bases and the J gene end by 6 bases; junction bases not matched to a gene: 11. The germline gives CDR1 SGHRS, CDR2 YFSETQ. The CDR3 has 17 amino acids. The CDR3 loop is CASSSATSGGFAGELFF. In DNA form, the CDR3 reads TGCGCCAGCAGTTCGGCTACTAGCGGGGGGTTCGCCGGGGAGCTGTTTTTT.

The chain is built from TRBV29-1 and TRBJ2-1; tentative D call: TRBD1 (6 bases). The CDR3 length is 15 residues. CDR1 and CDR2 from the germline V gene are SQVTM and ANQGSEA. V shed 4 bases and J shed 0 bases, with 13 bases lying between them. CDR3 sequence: CSVAGDRSSYNEQFF. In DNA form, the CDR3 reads TGCAGCGTTGCCGGCGACAGGAGCTCCTACAATGAGCAGTTCTTC.

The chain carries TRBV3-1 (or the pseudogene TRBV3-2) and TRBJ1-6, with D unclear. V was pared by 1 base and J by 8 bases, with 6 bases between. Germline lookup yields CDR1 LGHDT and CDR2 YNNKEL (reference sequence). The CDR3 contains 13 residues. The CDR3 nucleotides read TGTGCCAGCAGCCAAGGCCGGGATTCACCCCTCCACTTT. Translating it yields CASSQGRDSPLHF.

CDR3 nucleotide sequence: TGTGCCAGCAGCCAGGGACTAGCTACAGATACGCAGTATTTT. Residues: CASSQGLATDTQYF. The chain employs TRBV5-8 and TRBJ2-3, with TRBD2 matching over 9 bases. The CDR3 totals 14 residues. CDR1 and CDR2 from the germline V gene are SGHTS and YDEGEE. J lost 3 bases, V lost 4 bases, and 3 bases had no gene match.

CDR3 DNA: TGTGCCAGCAGTTTATCCCACACAGGGAGACGTTACAATGAGCAGTTCTTC. Protein sequence: CASSLSHTGRRYNEQFF. The chain joins TRBV28 to TRBJ2-1, with D perhaps matching TRBD1 (6 bases). V was cut by 1 base and J by 4 bases, with 17 bases left in between. Germline-derived CDR1 and CDR2 are MDHEN and SYDVKM. The CDR3 length is 17 residues.

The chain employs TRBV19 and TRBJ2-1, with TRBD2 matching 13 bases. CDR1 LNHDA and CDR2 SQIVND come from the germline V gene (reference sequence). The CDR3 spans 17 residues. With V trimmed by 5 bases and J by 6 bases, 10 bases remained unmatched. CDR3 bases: TGTGCCAGTAGTGGTACTAGCGGGGGGGCTCCAAGCAATGAGCAGTTCTTC. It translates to CASSGTSGGAPSNEQFF.

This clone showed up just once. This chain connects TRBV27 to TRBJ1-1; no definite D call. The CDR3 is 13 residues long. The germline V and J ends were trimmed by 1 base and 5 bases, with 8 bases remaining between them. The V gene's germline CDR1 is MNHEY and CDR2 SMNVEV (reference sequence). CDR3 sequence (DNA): TGTGCCAGCAGTTTATTTCGGGTGACTGAAGCTTTCTTT. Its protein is CASSLFRVTEAFF.

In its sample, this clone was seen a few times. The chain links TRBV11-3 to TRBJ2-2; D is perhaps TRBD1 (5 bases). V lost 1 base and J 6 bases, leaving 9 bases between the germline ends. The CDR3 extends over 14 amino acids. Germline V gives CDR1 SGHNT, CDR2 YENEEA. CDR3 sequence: CASSLGQGSGELFF. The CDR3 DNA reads TGTGCCAGCAGCTTAGGGCAGGGCTCCGGGGAGCTGTTTTTT.

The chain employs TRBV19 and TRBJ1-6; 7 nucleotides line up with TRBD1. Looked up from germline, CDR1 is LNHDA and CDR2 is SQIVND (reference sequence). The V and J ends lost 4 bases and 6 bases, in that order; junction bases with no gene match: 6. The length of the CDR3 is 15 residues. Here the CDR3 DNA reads TGTGCCAGTAGTACCGGGGGACAGAGTAATTCACCCCTCCACTTT. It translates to CASSTGGQSNSPLHF. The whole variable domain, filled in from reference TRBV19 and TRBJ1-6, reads DGGITQSPKYLFRKEGQNVTLSCEQNLNHDAMYWYRQDPGQGLRLIYYSQIVNDFQKGDIAEGYSVSREKKESFPLTVTSAQKNPTAFYLCASSTGGQSNSPLHFGNGTRLTVT.

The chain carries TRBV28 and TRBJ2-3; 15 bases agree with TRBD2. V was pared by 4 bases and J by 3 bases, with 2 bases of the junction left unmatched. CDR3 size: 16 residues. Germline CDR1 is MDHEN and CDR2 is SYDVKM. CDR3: CASSSGTSGGTDTQYF. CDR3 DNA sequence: TGTGCCAGCAGTTCCGGGACTAGCGGGGGGACAGATACGCAGTATTTT.

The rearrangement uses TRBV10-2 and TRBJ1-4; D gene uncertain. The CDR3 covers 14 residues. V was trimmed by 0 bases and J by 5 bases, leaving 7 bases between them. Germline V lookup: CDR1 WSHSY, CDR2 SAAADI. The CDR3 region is CASSESAVNEKLFF. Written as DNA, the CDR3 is TGCGCCAGCAGTGAGTCTGCAGTCAATGAAAAACTGTTTTTT.

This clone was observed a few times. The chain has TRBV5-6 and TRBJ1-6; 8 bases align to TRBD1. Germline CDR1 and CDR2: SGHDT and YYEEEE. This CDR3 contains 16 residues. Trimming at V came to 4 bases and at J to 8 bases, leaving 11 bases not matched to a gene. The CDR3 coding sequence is TGTGCCAGCAGCGTCACCACCGGGACAGGTTATTCACCCCTCCACTTT. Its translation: CASSVTTGTGYSPLHF.

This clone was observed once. The CDR3 reads CASSRGTLGETQYF. CDR3 DNA: TGTGCCAGCAGCCGAGGAACACTTGGGGAGACCCAGTACTTC. The chain links TRBV6-2 or TRBV6-3 to TRBJ2-5; D gene uncertain. The CDR3 runs to 14 residues. CDR1 MNHEY and CDR2 SVGEGT come from the germline V gene. V was pared by 6 bases and J by 5 bases, with 16 bases between.

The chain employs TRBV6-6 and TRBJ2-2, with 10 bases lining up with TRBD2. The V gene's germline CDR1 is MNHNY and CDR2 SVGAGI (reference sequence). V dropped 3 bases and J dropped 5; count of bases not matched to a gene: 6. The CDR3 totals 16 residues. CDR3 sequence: CASSYSGGPGTGELFF. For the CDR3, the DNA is TGTGCCAGCAGTTATAGCGGGGGGCCGGGGACCGGGGAGCTGTTTTTT.